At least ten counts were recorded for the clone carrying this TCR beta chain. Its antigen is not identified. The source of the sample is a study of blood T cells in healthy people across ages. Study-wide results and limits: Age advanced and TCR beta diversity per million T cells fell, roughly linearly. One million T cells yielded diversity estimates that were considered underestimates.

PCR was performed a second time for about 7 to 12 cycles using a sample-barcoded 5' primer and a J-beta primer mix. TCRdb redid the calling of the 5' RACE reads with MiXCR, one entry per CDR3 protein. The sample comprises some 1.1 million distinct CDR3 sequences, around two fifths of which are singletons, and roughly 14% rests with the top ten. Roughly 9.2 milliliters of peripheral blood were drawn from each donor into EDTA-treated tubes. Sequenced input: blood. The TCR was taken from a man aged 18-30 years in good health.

The CDR3 nucleotides are TGTGCCAGCAGCTTGAGTGAGGAGACCCAGTACTTC. It yields the protein CASSLSEETQYF. J is TRBJ2-5 and V is TRBV7-2; D unresolved. Trimming stripped 3 bases from V and 5 bases from J, with 7 bases between. CDR3 size: 12 residues. CDR1 is SGHTA and CDR2 is FQGNSA in the germline V gene.